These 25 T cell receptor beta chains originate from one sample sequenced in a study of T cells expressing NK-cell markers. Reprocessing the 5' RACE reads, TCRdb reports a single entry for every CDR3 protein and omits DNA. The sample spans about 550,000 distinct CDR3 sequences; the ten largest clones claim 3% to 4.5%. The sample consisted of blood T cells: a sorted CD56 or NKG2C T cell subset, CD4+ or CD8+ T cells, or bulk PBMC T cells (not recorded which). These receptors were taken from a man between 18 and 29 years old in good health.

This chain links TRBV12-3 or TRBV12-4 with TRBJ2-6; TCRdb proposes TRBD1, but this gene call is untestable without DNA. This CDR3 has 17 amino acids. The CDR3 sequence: CASSFLFDWSGANVLTF.

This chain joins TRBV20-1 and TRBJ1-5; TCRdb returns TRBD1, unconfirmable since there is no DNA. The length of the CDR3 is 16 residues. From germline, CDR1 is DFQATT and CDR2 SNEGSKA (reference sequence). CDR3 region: CSASHRDTDSNQPQHF.

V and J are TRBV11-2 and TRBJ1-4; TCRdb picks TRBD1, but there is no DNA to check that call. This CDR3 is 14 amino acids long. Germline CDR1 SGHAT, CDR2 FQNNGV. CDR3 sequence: CASTKGDKDEKLFF.

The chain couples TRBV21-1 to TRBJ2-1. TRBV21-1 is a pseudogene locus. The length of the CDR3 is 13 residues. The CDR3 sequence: CASSKDPTREQFF.

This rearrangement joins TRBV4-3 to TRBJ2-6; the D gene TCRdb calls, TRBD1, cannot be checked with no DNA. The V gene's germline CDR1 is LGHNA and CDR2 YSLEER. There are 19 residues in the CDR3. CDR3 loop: CASSQVSMSRGIGANVLTF.

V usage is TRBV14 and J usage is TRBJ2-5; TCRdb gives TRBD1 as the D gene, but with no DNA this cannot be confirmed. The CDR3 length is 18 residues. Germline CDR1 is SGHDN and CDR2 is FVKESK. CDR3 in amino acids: CASSPYRGLSRIQETQYF. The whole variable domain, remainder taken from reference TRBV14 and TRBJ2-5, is EAGVTQFPSHSVIEKGQTVTLRCDPISGHDNLYWYRRVMGKEIKFLLHFVKESKQDESGMPNNRFLAERTGGTYSTLKVQPAELEDSGVYFCASSPYRGLSRIQETQYFGPGTRLLVL.

The CDR3: CASSPRETYEQYF. This sequence joins TRBV18 and TRBJ2-7; checking the TCRdb D call of TRBD1 is not possible without DNA. There are 13 residues in the CDR3. Germline values: CDR1 KGHSH, CDR2 LQKENI.

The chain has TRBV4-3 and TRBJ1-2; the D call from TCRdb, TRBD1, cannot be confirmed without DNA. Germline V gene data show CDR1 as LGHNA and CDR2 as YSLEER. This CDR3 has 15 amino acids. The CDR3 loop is CASSRITGGVYGYTF.

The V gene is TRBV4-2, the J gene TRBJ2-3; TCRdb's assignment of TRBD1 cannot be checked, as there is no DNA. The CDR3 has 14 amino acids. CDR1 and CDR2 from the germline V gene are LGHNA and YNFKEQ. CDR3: CASSPEGGTDTQYF.

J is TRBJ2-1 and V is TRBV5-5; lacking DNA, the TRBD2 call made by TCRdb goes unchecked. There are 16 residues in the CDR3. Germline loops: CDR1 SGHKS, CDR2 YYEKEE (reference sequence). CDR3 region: CASSLAGVFSYNEQFF.

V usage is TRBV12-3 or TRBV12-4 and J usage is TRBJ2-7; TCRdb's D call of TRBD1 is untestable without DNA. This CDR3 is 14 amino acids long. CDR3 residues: CASRQGEGAREQYF.

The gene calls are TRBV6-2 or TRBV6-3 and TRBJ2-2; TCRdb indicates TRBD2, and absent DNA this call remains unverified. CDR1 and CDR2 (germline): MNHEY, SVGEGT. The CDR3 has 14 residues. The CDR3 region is CATRDSHRTGELFF.

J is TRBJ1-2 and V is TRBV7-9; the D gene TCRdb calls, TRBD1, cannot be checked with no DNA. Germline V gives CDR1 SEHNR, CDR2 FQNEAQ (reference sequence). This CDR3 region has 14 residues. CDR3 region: CASRNGQGENGYTF. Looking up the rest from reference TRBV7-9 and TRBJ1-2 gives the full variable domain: DTGVSQNPRHKITKRGQNVTFRCDPISEHNRLYWYRQTLGQGPEFLTYFQNEAQLEKSRLLSDRFSAERPKGSFSTLEIQRTEQGDSAMYLCASRNGQGENGYTFGSGTRLTVV.

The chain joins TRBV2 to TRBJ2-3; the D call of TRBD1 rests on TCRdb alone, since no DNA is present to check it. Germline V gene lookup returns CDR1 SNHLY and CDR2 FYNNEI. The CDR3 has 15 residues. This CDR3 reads CASSVVRGGTDTQYF. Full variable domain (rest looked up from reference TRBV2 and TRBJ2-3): EPEVTQTPSHQVTQMGQEVILRCVPISNHLYFYWYRQILGQKVEFLVSFYNNEISEKSEIFDDQFSVERPDGSNFTLKIRSTKLEDSAMYFCASSVVRGGTDTQYFGPGTRLTVL.

CDR3 region: CSARKGTVSSYNEQFF. The rearrangement joins TRBV20-1 to TRBJ2-1; TCRdb lists TRBD1, though no DNA is available to test this call. Germline values: CDR1 DFQATT, CDR2 SNEGSKA (reference sequence). The CDR3 has 16 residues.

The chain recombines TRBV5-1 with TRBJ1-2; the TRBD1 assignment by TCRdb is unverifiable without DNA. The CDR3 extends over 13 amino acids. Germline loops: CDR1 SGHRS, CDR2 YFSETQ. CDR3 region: CASSLTPQGSYTF.

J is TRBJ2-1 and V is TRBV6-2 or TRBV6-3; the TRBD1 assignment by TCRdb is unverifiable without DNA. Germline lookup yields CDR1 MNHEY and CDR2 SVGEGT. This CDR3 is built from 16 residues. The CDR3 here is CASSLAGTGLGREQFF.

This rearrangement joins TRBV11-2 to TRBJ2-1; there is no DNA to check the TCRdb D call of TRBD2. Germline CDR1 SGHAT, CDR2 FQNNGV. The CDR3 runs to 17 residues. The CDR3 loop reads CASSTGTSGRGFNEQFF.

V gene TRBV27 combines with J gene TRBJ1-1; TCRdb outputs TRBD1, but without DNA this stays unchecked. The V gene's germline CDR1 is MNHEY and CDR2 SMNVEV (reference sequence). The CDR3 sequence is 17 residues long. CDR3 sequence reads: CASSQGRDRGVVAEAFF.

This CDR3 is CASSLGQGNTEAFF. This rearrangement joins TRBV12-3 or TRBV12-4 to TRBJ1-1; TCRdb designates TRBD1, a call that cannot be tested without DNA. This CDR3 has 14 amino acids.

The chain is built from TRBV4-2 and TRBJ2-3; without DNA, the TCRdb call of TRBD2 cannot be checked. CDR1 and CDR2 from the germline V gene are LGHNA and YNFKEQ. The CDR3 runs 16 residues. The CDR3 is CASSQDLAGRTDTQYF.

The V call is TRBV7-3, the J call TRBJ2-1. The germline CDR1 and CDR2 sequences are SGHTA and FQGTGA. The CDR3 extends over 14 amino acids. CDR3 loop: CASSLFATPNEQFF.

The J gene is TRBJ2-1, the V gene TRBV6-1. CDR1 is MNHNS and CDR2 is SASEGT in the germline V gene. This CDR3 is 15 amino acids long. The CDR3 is CASSDSTGMYNEQFF.

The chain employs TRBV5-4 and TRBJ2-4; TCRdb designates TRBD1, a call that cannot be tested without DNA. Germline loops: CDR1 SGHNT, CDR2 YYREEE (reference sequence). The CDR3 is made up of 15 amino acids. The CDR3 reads CASSLGGGGQAFQYF.

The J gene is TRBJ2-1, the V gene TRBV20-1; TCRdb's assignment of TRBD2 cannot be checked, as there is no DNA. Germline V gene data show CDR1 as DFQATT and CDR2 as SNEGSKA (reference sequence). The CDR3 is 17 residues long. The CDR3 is CSASPDSGSPQYNEQFF.